The clone carrying this TCR beta chain was seen only a few times. Its target is unknown. This entry is derived from a study of T cell repertoires in cytomegalovirus infection. Background on the study: Signatures in public TCR beta sequences pointed to both CMV infection and matching HLA type. Study results and caveats: Clonotypes of TCR beta that were HLA-C-restricted and CMV-specific dominated the ex vivo response.

MiXCR was run by TCRdb on the reads, yielding one entry per CDR3 protein. The sample shows 450,000 to 550,000 distinct CDR3 sequences, approximately 16% of them seen only once. The CDR3 contains 15 residues. The germline CDR1 and CDR2 sequences are GTSNPN and SVGIG (reference sequence). V lost 3 bases to trimming and J lost 3 bases; unmatched junction nucleotides: 7. This clonotype originated in a human donor in good health (CMV status not recorded). Some clones in this sample may be carry-over from other donors' samples. The rearrangement uses TRBV30 and TRBJ1-1, with 10 bases fitting TRBD1. Sequenced sample: CD8+ T cells from PBMCs. In DNA, the CDR3 is TGTGCCTGGAGCACGAGAGGGACAGGGGACACTGAAGCTTTCTTT. This sequence encodes CAWSTRGTGDTEAFF.